This is a list of T cell receptor beta chains from one sample in a study of untreated major depressive disorder. Repertoires were generated with immunoSEQ multiplex PCR, while TCRdb's copy carries only in-frame clones and drops some. The data show more than 20,000 clones, just under 95% seen once. Sequencing input: CD4+ T cells from PBMCs. Source of these receptors: a man between 25 and 39 years old in good health. Both conserved end residues are part of each CDR3. The D gene is left open where the match is weak. Where a row states a size, it is once, few, many or the class of an expanded clone; other rows omit it.

D: NA
V: TRBV4-2
size: NA
J: TRBJ2-3
CDR3: CASSQRLDTQYF
DNA: TGTGCCAGCAGCCAAAGACTGGATACGCAGTATTTT

D: TRBD2
V: TRBV14
size: NA
J: TRBJ2-7
CDR3: CASSRQRGSYEQYF
DNA: TGTGCCAGCAGCCGCCAGCGGGGGTCCTACGAGCAGTACTTC

D: NA
V: TRBV5-1
size: NA
J: TRBJ2-4
CDR3: CASSFGPALHF
DNA: TGCGCCAGCAGCTTCGGTCCTGCACTCCACTTC

D: NA
V: TRBV27
size: once
J: TRBJ2-2
CDR3: CASGYTGELFF
DNA: TGTGCCAGCGGTTACACCGGGGAGCTGTTTTTT

D: NA
V: TRBV4-3
size: NA
J: TRBJ1-2
CDR3: CASSQDEDGGRGGYTF
DNA: TGCGCCAGCAGCCAAGATGAGGACGGCGGTCGGGGTGGCTACACCTTC

D: TRBD1
V: TRBV2
size: NA
J: TRBJ1-3
CDR3: CASFLGQFESAGNTIYF
DNA: TGTGCCAGCTTCCTGGGACAGTTCGAATCGGCTGGAAACACCATATATTTT

D: NA
V: TRBV29-1
size: NA
J: TRBJ2-2
CDR3: CSVGRARSTGELFF
DNA: TGCAGCGTCGGACGGGCAAGAAGCACCGGGGAGCTGTTTTTT

D: TRBD2
V: TRBV7-2
size: NA
J: TRBJ2-7
CDR3: CASSYRSGTHEQYF
DNA: TGTGCCAGCAGCTACCGTAGCGGGACCCACGAGCAGTACTTC

D: NA
V: TRBV7-6
size: NA
J: TRBJ1-3
CDR3: CASSRNGGNTIYF
DNA: TGTGCCAGCAGCCGGAACGGGGGAAACACCATATATTTT

D: TRBD1
V: TRBV30
size: NA
J: TRBJ1-1
CDR3: CAWRARDRAGAKAFF
DNA: TGTGCCTGGAGGGCTAGGGACAGGGCCGGTGCAAAGGCTTTCTTT

D: NA
V: TRBV5-1
size: NA
J: TRBJ1-1
CDR3: CATRVGPRGTEAFF
DNA: TGCGCTACCAGGGTGGGCCCCCGGGGCACTGAAGCTTTCTTT

D: TRBD2
V: TRBV9
size: NA
J: TRBJ2-4
CDR3: CASSPRLAGGNIQYF
DNA: TGTGCCAGCAGCCCCAGACTAGCGGGTGGAAACATTCAGTACTTC

D: TRBD1
V: TRBV4-3
size: NA
J: TRBJ1-2
CDR3: CASSLGTGVRYGYTF
DNA: TGCGCCAGCAGCCTTGGGACAGGGGTGCGCTATGGCTACACCTTC

D: NA
V: TRBV7-2
size: NA
J: TRBJ2-5
CDR3: CASRPVGSRETQYF
DNA: TGTGCCAGCAGGCCCGTCGGGTCTCGGGAGACCCAGTACTTC

D: NA
V: TRBV10-3
size: NA
J: TRBJ1-5
CDR3: CAISTTGRDLDQPQHF
DNA: TGTGCCATCAGTACCACCGGCCGGGACCTCGATCAGCCCCAGCATTTT

D: NA
V: TRBV6-1
size: once
J: TRBJ2-2
CDR3: CASSADSGELFF
DNA: TGTGCCAGCAGTGCCGACTCCGGGGAGCTGTTTTTT

D: TRBD2
V: TRBV7-8
size: NA
J: TRBJ2-4
CDR3: CASSLAGGGLVPAKNIQYF
DNA: TGTGCCAGCAGCTTAGCGGGGGGAGGGCTGGTCCCAGCCAAAAACATTCAGTACTTC